A single sample gave rise to the 7 T cell receptor beta chains below, sequenced in a study of cytomegalovirus exposure and HLA in healthy donors. PCR primers comprised 60 Vbeta and 13 Jbeta primers. Profiled with immunoSEQ multiplex PCR; TCRdb holds only in-frame clones, not every one. The sample gives 150,000 to 200,000 clones, 70% to 90% of which show up once; 2% to 2.5% is in the top ten. Input material: PBMCs. These receptors came from a woman aged 30 to 39 in good health and CMV-seronegative.

The chain uses TRBV11-2 and TRBJ2-7; D remains unclear. Looked up from germline, CDR1 is SGHAT and CDR2 is FQNNGV. V was clipped by 6 bases and J by 0 bases, with 18 bases between them. This CDR3 spans 16 amino acids. The CDR3: CASRINYNIASYEQYF. CDR3 coding DNA: TGTGCCAGCAGGATCAATTACAATATCGCCTCCTACGAGCAGTACTTC.

This chain connects TRBV29-1 to TRBJ2-7, with TRBD1 identical over 9 bases. Germline assignment: CDR1 SQVTM and CDR2 ANQGSEA. The CDR3 extends over 12 amino acids. V shed 5 bases and J 5 bases; nucleotides not matched to a gene: 4. The CDR3 reads CSVTGTGNEQYF. The CDR3 nucleotides are TGCAGCGTTACAGGGACAGGGAACGAGCAGTACTTC.

The chain recombines TRBV18 with TRBJ2-1, with 12 bases lining up with TRBD1. V trimming: 6 bases; J trimming: 10 bases; junction bases outside the gene matches: 10. Per the germline V gene, CDR1 is KGHSH and CDR2 is LQKENI. This CDR3 comprises 15 residues. The CDR3 here is CASSRPGQGAWEQFF. The CDR3 bases are TGTGCCAGCTCTCGACCGGGACAGGGGGCATGGGAGCAGTTCTTC.

There are a few counts of this clone. V gene TRBV30 combines with J gene TRBJ2-7, with TRBD2 matching over 8 bases. CDR1 and CDR2 from the germline V gene are GTSNPN and SVGIG (reference sequence). The CDR3 extends over 14 amino acids. Trimming took 8 bases from V and 3 from J; bases not matched to a gene: 12. The CDR3 reads CAGTPGTSRYEQYF. The CDR3 nucleotides are TGTGCCGGGACCCCCGGGACTAGTCGCTACGAGCAGTACTTC.

The chain links TRBV11-2 to TRBJ2-5, with 8 positions matching TRBD1. CDR3 length: 15 residues. J was trimmed by 1 base and V by 2 bases; bases with no gene match: 3. Germline CDR1 reads SGHAT; CDR2 reads FQNNGV. The CDR3 loop is CASSLRQGTQETQYF. Written as DNA, the CDR3 is TGTGCCAGCAGCTTAAGACAGGGGACCCAAGAGACCCAGTACTTC.

V gene TRBV19 combines with J gene TRBJ2-1; D is uncertain. Germline loops: CDR1 LNHDA, CDR2 SQIVND (reference sequence). V gave up 1 base and J gave up 9 bases, with 10 bases separating them. CDR3 length equals 13 residues. The CDR3 loop reads CASSIAADIEQFF. CDR3 in DNA: TGTGCCAGTAGTATAGCGGCCGACATTGAGCAGTTCTTC.

V usage is TRBV6-5 and J usage is TRBJ2-6; TRBD2 might be the D (5 bases). Looked up from germline, CDR1 is MNHEY and CDR2 is SVGAGI. The CDR3 sequence is 16 residues long. With 3 bases removed from V and 0 bases from J, the gap between germline ends came to 9 bases. CDR3 nucleotide sequence: TGTGCCAGCAGTTATTCCGGGAACTCTGGGGCCAACGTCCTGACTTTC. Amino acids: CASSYSGNSGANVLTF.